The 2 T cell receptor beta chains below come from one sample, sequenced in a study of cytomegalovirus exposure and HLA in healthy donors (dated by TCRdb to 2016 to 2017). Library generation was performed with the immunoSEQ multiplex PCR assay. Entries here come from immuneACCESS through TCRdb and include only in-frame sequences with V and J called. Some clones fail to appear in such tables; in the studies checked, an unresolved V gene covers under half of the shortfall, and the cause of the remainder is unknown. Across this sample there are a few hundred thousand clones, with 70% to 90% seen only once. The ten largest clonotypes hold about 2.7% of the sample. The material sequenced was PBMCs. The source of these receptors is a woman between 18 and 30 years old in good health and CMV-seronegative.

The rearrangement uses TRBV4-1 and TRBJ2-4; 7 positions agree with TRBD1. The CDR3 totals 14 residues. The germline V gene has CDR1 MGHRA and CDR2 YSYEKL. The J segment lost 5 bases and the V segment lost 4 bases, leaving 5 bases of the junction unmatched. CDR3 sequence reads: CASSLQGGQNIQYF. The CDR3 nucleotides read TGCGCCAGCAGCCTACAAGGGGGCCAAAACATTCAGTACTTC.

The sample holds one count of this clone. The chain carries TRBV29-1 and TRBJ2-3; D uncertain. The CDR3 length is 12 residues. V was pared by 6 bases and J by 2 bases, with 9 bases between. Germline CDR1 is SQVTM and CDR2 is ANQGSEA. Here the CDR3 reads CSVREDTDTQYF. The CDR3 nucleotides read TGCAGCGTCCGAGAGGACACAGATACGCAGTATTTT.